The present TCR beta chain was sequenced within a study of T cell changes during pregnancy in multiple sclerosis. The repertoire was sequenced with immunoSEQ multiplex PCR; TCRdb's copy has only in-frame clones and lacks some. The sample lists around 83,000 clones, 90% to 95% occurring once. Germline assignment: CDR1 SNHLY and CDR2 FYNNEI. The V end lost 0 bases, the J end lost 5 bases, and 16 bases lay between the germline ends. This CDR3 region has 17 residues. Sequencing was performed on CD4+ T cells from peripheral blood mononuclear cells, taken in the second trimester of pregnancy. The receptor was derived from a female donor with multiple sclerosis, enrolled in a pregnancy study. The gene calls are TRBV2 and TRBJ2-2; D might be TRBD2 (6 bases). The CDR3 reads CASSEARGGGVTGELFF. Written as DNA, the CDR3 is TGTGCCAGCAGTGAAGCGCGGGGCGGAGGGGTTACCGGGGAGCTGTTTTTT.